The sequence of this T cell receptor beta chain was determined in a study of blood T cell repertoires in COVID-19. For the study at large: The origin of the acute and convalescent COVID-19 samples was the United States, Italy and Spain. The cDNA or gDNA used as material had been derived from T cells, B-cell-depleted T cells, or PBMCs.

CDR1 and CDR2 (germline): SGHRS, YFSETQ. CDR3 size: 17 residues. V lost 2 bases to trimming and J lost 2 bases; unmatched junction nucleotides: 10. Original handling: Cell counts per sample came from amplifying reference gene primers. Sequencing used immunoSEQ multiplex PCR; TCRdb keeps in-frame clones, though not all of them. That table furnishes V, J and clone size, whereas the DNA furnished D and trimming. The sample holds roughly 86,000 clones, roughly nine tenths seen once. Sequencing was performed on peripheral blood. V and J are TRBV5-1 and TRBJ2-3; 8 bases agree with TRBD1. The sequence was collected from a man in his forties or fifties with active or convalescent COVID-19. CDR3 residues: CASSFRPGQEYTDTQYF. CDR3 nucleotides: TGCGCCAGCAGCTTTAGACCGGGACAGGAGTACACAGATACGCAGTATTTT.